This T cell receptor (beta chain) originates from a study of T cell changes during pregnancy in multiple sclerosis. CDR3 size: 18 residues. TCRdb keeps only in-frame clones here, not all; method: immunoSEQ multiplex PCR. Among 45,000 to 65,000 clones listed, around 94% were seen once. Sequenced material: CD8+ T cells from peripheral blood mononuclear cells, taken in the third trimester of pregnancy. This sequence joins TRBV21-1 and TRBJ2-5; the table's D gene call, TRBD2, was not cross checked with the DNA. TRBV21-1 constitutes a pseudogene. The receptor was derived from a female donor with multiple sclerosis, enrolled in a pregnancy study. CDR3 loop: CASSPQRITSAFQETQYF. CDR3 sequence (DNA): TGTGCCAGCAGCCCGCAAAGAATCACTAGCGCATTCCAAGAGACCCAGTACTTC.